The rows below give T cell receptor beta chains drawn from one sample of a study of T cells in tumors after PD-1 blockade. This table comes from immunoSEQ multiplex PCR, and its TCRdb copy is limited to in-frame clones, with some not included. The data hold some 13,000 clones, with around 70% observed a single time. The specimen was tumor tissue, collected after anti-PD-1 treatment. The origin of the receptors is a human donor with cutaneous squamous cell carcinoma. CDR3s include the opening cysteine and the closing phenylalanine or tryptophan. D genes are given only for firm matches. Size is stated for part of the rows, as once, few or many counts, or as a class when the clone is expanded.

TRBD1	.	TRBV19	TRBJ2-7	TGTGCCAGTAGGGGCCTCCAGGGGGCGAACTACGAGCAGTACTTC	CASRGLQGANYEQYF
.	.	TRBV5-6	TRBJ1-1	TGTGCCAGCAGCTTGGCCTCCGGCAGATCGAACACTGAAGCTTTCTTT	CASSLASGRSNTEAFF
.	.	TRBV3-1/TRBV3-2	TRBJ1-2	TGTGCCAGCAGCCCGAAGGTAGAGCACTATGGCTACACCTTC	CASSPKVEHYGYTF
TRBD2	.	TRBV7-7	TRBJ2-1	TGTGCTAGCAGCAAACTAGCGGGAGCCTACAATGAGCAGTTCTTC	CASSKLAGAYNEQFF
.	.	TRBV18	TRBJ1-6	TGTGCCAGCTCCCCCACGCGGCAGGAAGGTTCACCCCTCCACTTT	CASSPTRQEGSPLHF
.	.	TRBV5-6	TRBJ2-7	TGTGCCAGCAGCCCGGGTCTTAAACCGGGGTACGAGCAGTACTTC	CASSPGLKPGYEQYF
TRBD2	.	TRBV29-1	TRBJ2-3	TGCAGCGTTGAATGGGGGGGAGGGCGTCGAACAGATACGCAGTATTTT	CSVEWGGGRRTDTQYF
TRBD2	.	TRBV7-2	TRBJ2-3	TGTGCCAGCAGCTTAACAACCTGGACTAGCGGGAGAACAGATACGCAGTATTTT	CASSLTTWTSGRTDTQYF
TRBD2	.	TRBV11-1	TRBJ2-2	TGTGCCAGCAGCCCCCGACTAGCGGGCACCGGGGAGCTGTTTTTT	CASSPRLAGTGELFF
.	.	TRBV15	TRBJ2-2	TGTGCCACCAGCAGTGAGGTTGACACCGGGGAGCTGTTTTTT	CATSSEVDTGELFF
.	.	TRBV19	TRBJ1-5	TGTGCCAGTAGAGAGGCGGCCGTAGGGGGGCCCCAGCATTTT	CASREAAVGGPQHF
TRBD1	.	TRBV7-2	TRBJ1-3	TGTGCCAGCAGTCAACCGACAGGGTCTGGAAACACCATATATTTT	CASSQPTGSGNTIYF
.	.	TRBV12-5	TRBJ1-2	TGTGCTAGTGCCGGGGTCCATCCCTCAGGAGGCTACACCTTC	CASAGVHPSGGYTF
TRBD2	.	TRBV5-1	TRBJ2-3	TGCGCCAGCAGCGCACCACCGGGACTAGCGGGTGGGGGCACAGATACGCAGTATTTT	CASSAPPGLAGGGTDTQYF
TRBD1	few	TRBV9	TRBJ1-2	TGTGCCAGCAGCCCGACGGGACAGTTTGACAACTATGGCTACACCTTC	CASSPTGQFDNYGYTF
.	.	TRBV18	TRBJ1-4	TGTGCCAGCTCGCCTTTCCTCCCAAAAACAACTAATGAAAAACTGTTTTTT	CASSPFLPKTTNEKLFF
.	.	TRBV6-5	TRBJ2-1	TGTGCCAGCAAAACGACAGTCAATAAGTTCTTC	CASKTTVNKFF
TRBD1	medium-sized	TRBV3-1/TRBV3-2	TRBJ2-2	TGTGCCAGCAGCCCACGACAGGGGACCACCGGGGAGCTGTTTTTT	CASSPRQGTTGELFF
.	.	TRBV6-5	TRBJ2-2	TGTGCCAGCAGTTACCCCGGCACCGGGGAGCTGTTTTTT	CASSYPGTGELFF
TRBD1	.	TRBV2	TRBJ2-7	TGTGCCAGCAGTGAACGACAGGGTGCCTACGAGCAGTACTTC	CASSERQGAYEQYF
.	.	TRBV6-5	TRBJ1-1	TGTGCCAGCAGTTACTTCAGGGGCGCCGGGAACACTGAAGCTTTCTTT	CASSYFRGAGNTEAFF
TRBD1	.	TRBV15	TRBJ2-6	TGTGCCACCAGCAGACCCGAACCGGGACAGGGGGCGCGGGGGGCCAACGTCCTGACTTTC	CATSRPEPGQGARGANVLTF
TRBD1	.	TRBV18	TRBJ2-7	TGTGCCAGCTCACCAAGGACAGGGTTCTTGCTCTACGAGCAGTACTTC	CASSPRTGFLLYEQYF
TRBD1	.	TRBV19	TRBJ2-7	TGTGCCAGTAGTGTGGACAGGGGGCGCGAGCAGTACTTC	CASSVDRGREQYF
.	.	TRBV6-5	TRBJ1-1	TGTGCCAGCAGTTACACAGAGACAGGGAACACTGAAGCTTTCTTT	CASSYTETGNTEAFF
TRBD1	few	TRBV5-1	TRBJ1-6	TGCGCCAGCAGCTTGATCGACAGGGGGGGAACACCCCTCCACTTT	CASSLIDRGGTPLHF
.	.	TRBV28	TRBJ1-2	TGTGCCAGTCACAGACGGGGGAACTATGGCTACACCTTC	CASHRRGNYGYTF
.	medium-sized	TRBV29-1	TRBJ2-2	TGCAGCGGGGGAGACGCCGGGGAGCTGTTTTTT	CSGGDAGELFF
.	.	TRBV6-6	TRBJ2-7	TGTGCCAGCAGTTACCCGCCAGGGGACGAGCAGTACTTC	CASSYPPGDEQYF
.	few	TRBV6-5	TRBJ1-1	TGTGCCAGCAGTTCCATTTTGACAGGAGAAGCTTTCTTT	CASSSILTGEAFF
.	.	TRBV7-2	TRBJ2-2	TGTGCCAGCAGAAGTGGATGGGGGACCGGGGAGCTGTTTTTT	CASRSGWGTGELFF
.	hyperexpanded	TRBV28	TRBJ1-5	TGTGCCAGCAGTTTGGGATTGGTTCAGCCCCAGCATTTT	CASSLGLVQPQHF
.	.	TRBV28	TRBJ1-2	TGTGCCAGCAGTTCTAACTATGGCTACACCTTC	CASSSNYGYTF
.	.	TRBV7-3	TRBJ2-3	TGTGCCAGCAGCTTAAATCGTCTAGGAAGCACAGATACGCAGTATTTT	CASSLNRLGSTDTQYF
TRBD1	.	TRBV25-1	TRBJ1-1	TGTGCCAGCGCAAGACAGGGGTATGGGGACACTGAAGCTTTCTTT	CASARQGYGDTEAFF
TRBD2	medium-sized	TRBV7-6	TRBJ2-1	TGTGCCAGCAGCCGACTAGCGGGTTACAATGAGCAGTTCTTC	CASSRLAGYNEQFF
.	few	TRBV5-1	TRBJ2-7	TGCGCCAGCAGCTTGGCCTCGAGCTACGAGCAGTACTTC	CASSLASSYEQYF
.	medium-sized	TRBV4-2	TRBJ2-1	TGTGCCAGCACTGATGGGGATTATGAGCAGTTCTTC	CASTDGDYEQFF
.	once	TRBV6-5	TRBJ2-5	TGTGCCAGCACCCCGACCGGGAGAGAGACCCAGTACTTC	CASTPTGRETQYF
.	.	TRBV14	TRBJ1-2	TGTGCCAGTTCTCAGGGGTACTATGGCTACACCTTC	CASSQGYYGYTF
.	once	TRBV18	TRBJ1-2	TGTGCCAGCTCACCAGTGGGGGATGGCTACACCTTC	CASSPVGDGYTF
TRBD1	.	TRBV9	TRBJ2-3	TGTGCCAGCAGCGTTTCCAGGGGGCACACAGATACGCAGTATTTT	CASSVSRGHTDTQYF
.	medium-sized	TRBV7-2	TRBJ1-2	TGTGCCAGCAGCTTAGACCCTGCACATGGCTACACCTTC	CASSLDPAHGYTF
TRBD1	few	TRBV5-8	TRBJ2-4	TGTGCCAGCAGCTTAACCAGGACAGGCTTGGCCAAAAACATTCAGTACTTC	CASSLTRTGLAKNIQYF
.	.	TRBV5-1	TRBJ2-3	TGCGCCAGCAGCGGTTCAAGAGGGACAGATACGCAGTATTTT	CASSGSRGTDTQYF
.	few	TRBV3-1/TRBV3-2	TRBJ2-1	TGTGCCAGCAGCCAAGAAGTAGCAAGCTCCTACAATGAGCAGTTCTTC	CASSQEVASSYNEQFF
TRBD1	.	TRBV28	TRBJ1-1	TGTGCCAGCAGCCGCCCCGACAGGGATGCGACTGAAGCTTTCTTT	CASSRPDRDATEAFF
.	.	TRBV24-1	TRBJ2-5	TGTGCCACCAGTGATCGTGCAGGGCAATTCCAAGAGACCCAGTACTTC	CATSDRAGQFQETQYF
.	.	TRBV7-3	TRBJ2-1	TGTGCCAGCAGCCACCTGGCCCAAGGGGCGCGCTACAATGAGCAGTTCTTC	CASSHLAQGARYNEQFF
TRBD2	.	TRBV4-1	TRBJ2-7	TGCGCCAGCAGCCAAGTTTCCTTAGCGGGGATAGCCTACGAGCAGTACTTC	CASSQVSLAGIAYEQYF
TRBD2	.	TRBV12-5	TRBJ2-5	TGTGCTAGTGGTTTGGTAGGGAGCGGGAAAGAGACCCAGTACTTC	CASGLVGSGKETQYF
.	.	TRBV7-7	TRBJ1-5	TGTGCCAGCAGCTTTATCGGAGCCCCCCTCCATAGCAATCAGCCCCAGCATTTT	CASSFIGAPLHSNQPQHF
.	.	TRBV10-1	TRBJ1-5	TGCGCCAGCAGGGGGCAGAGGGGTCAGCCCCAGCATTTT	CASRGQRGQPQHF
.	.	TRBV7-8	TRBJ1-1	TGTGCCAGCAGCTTAGAACAGGGCACTGAAGCTTTCTTT	CASSLEQGTEAFF
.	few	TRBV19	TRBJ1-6	TGTGCCAGTATGGCTCCGGGACCCTATAATTCACCCCTCCACTTT	CASMAPGPYNSPLHF
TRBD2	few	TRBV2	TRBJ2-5	TGTGCCAGCAGTGTTAGGGAGGGAACCCAGTACTTC	CASSVREGTQYF
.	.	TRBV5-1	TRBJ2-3	TGCGCCAGCAGCCCGACAGTGGCCGGCACAGATACGCAGTATTTT	CASSPTVAGTDTQYF
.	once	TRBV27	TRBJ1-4	TGTGCCAGCAGTCCCCGAGGGGGGGGAGGTGAAAAACTGTTTTTT	CASSPRGGGGEKLFF